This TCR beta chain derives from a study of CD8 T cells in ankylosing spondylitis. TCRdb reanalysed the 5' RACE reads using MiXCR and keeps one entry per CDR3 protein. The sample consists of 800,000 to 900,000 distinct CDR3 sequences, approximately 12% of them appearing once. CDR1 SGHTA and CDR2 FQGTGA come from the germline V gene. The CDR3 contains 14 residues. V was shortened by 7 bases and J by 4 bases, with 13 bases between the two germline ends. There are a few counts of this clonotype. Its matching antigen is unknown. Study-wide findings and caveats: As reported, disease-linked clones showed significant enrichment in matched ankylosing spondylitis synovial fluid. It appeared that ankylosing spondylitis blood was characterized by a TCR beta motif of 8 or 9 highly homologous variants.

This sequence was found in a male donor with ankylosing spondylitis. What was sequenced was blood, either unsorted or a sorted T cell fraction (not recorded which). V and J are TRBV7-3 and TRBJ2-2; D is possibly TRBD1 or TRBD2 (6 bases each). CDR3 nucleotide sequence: TGTGCCAGCACCCTGGGGGGCCCCACCGGGGAGCTGTTTTTT. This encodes CASTLGGPTGELFF.